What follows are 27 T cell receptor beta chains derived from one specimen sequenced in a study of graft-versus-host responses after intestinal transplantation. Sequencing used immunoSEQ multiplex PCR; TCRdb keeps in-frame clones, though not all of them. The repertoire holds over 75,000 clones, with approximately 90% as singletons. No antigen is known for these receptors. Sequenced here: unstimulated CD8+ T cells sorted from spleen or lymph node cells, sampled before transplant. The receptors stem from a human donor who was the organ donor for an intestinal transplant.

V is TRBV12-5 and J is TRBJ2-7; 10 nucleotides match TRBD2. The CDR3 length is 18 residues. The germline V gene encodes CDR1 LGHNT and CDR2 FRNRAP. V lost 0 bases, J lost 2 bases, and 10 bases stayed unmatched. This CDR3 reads CASGLVSGRAQQAYEQYF. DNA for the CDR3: TGTGCTAGTGGTTTGGTAAGCGGGAGGGCCCAGCAAGCCTACGAGCAGTACTTC.

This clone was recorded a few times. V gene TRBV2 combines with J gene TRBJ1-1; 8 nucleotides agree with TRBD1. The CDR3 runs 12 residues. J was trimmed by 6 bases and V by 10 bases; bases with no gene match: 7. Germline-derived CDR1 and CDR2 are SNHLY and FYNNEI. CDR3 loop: CATTGEVAEAFF. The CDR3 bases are TGTGCCACGACAGGGGAGGTTGCTGAAGCTTTCTTT.

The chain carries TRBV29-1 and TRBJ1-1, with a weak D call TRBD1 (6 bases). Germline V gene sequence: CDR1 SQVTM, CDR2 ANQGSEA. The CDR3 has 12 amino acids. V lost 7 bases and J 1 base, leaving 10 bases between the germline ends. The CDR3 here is CSALGGNTEAFF. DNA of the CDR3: TGCAGCGCCCTAGGGGGGAACACTGAAGCTTTCTTT.

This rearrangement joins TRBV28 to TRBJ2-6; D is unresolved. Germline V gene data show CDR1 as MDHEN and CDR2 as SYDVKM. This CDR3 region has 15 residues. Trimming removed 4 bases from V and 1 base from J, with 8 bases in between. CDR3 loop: CASSSDGSGANVLTF. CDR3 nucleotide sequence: TGTGCCAGCAGTTCCGACGGGTCTGGGGCCAACGTCCTGACTTTC.

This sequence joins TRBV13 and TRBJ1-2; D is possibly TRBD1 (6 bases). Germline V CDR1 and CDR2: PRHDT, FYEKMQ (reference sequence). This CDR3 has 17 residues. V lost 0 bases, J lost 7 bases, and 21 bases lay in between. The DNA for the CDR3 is TGTGCCAGCAGCTTAGGCACGACGCGGGGGGGCGCTGGTGGCTACACCTTC. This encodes CASSLGTTRGGAGGYTF. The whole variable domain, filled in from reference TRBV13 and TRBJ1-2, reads AAGVIQSPRHLIKEKRETATLKCYPIPRHDTVYWYQQGPGQDPQFLISFYEKMQSDKGSIPDRFSAQQFSDYHSELNMSSLELGDSALYFCASSLGTTRGGAGGYTFGSGTRLTVV.

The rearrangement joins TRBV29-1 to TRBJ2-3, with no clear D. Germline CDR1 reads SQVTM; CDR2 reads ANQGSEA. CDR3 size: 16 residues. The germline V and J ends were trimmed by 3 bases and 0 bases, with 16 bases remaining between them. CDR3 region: CSVEARNVLSTDTQYF. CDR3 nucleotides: TGCAGCGTTGAGGCTAGAAATGTCCTTAGCACAGATACGCAGTATTTT.

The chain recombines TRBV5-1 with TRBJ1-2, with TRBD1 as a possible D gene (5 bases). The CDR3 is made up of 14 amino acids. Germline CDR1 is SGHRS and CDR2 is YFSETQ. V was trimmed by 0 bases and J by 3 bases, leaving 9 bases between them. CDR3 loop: CASSLVGRDYGYTF. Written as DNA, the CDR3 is TGCGCCAGCAGCTTGGTTGGCAGGGACTATGGCTACACCTTC.

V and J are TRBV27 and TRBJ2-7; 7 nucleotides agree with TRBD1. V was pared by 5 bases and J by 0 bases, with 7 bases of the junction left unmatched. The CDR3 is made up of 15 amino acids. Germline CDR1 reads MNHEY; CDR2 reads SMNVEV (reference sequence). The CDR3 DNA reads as TGTGCCAGCAGTAGATTACAGGGGTACTCCTACGAGCAGTACTTC. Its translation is CASSRLQGYSYEQYF.

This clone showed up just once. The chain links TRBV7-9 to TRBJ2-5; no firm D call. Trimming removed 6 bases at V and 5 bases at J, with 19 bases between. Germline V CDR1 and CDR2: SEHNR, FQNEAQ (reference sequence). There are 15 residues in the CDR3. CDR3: CASSPQQPFWETQYF. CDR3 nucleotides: TGTGCCAGCAGTCCACAACAGCCGTTCTGGGAGACCCAGTACTTC.

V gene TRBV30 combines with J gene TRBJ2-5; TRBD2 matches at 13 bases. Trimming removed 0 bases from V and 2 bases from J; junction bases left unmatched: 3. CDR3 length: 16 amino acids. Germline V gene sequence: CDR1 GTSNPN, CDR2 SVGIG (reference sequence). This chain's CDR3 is CAWSVLAGGFQETQYF. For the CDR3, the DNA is TGTGCCTGGAGTGTACTAGCGGGAGGGTTTCAAGAGACCCAGTACTTC.

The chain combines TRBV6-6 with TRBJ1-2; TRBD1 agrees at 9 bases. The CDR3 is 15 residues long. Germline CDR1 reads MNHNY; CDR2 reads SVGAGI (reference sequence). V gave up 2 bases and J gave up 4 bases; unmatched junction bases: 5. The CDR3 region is CASSYPDRGFYGYTF. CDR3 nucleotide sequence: TGTGCCAGCAGTTACCCCGACAGGGGGTTCTATGGCTACACCTTC.

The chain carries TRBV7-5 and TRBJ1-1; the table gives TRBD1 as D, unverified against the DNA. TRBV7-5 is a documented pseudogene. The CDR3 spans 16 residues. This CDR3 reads CARSLFPECRGTEAFF. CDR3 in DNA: TGTGCCAGAAGCTTATTCCCCGAATGCAGGGGAACTGAAGCTTTCTTT.

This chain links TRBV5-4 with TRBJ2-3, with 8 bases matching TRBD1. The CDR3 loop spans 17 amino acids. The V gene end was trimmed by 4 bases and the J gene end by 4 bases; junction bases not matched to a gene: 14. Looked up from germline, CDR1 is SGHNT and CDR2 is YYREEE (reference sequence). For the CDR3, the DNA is TGTGCCAGCAGCCGACCTGACAGGGGCCAGCGGGCAGATACGCAGTATTTT. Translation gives CASSRPDRGQRADTQYF.

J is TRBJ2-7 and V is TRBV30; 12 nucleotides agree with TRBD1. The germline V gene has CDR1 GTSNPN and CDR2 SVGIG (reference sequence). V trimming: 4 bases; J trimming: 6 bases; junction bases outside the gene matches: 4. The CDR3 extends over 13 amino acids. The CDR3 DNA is TGTGCCTGGAAGGGGACAGGGGGCGTCGAGCAGTACTTC. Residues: CAWKGTGGVEQYF.

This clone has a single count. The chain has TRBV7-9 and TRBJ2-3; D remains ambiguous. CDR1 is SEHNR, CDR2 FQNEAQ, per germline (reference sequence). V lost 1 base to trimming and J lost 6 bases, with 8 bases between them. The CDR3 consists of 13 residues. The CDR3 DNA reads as TGTGCCAGCAGCTTAGAGGTTAGCGATACGCAGTATTTT. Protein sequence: CASSLEVSDTQYF. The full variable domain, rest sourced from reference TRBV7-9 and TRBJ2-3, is DTGVSQNPRHKITKRGQNVTFRCDPISEHNRLYWYRQTLGQGPEFLTYFQNEAQLEKSRLLSDRFSAERPKGSFSTLEIQRTEQGDSAMYLCASSLEVSDTQYFGPGTRLTVL.

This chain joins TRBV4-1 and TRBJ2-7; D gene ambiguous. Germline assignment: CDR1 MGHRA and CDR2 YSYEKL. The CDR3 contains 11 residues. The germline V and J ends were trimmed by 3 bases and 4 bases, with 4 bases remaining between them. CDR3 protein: CASSQAYEQYF. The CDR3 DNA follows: TGCGCCAGCAGCCAGGCTTACGAGCAGTACTTC.

CDR3 amino acids: CASSLGREQYF. CDR3 sequence (DNA): TGCGCCAGCAGCTTGGGGAGGGAGCAGTACTTC. V is TRBV5-1 and J is TRBJ2-7; D is possibly TRBD2 (5 bases). V was shortened by 0 bases and J by 7 bases, with 5 bases between the two germline ends. The CDR3 length is 11 residues. Germline V CDR1 and CDR2: SGHRS, YFSETQ.

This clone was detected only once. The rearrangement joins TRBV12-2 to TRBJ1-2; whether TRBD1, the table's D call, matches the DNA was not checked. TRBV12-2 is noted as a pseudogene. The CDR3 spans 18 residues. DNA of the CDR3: TGTGCAAGTCGCTTAGCGCGGAGCGACAGGGCGAATAACTATGGCTACACCTTC. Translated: CASRLARSDRANNYGYTF.

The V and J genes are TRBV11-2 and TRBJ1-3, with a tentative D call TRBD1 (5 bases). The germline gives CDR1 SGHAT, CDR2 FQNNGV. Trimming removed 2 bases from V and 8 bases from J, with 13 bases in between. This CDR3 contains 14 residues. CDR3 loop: CASSLFRRADTIYF. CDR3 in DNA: TGTGCCAGCAGCTTATTCCGCAGGGCTGACACCATATATTTT.

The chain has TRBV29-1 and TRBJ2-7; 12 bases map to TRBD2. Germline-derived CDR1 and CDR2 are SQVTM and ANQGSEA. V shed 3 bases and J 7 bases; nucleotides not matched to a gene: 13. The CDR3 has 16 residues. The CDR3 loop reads CSVEPGASGRAREQYF. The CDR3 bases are TGCAGCGTTGAGCCCGGGGCTAGCGGGAGGGCCCGGGAGCAGTACTTC.

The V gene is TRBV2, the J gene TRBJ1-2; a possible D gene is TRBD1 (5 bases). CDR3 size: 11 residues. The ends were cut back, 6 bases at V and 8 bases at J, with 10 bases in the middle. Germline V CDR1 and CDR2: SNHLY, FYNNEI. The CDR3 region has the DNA TGTGCCAGCAGGCGGGGCAGAGGCTACACCTTC. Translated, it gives CASRRGRGYTF.

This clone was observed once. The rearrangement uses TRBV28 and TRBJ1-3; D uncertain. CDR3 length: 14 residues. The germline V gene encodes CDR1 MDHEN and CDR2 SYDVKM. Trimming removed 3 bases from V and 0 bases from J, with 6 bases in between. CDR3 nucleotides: TGTGCCAGCAGTTTCATCAGCTCTGGAAACACCATATATTTT. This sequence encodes CASSFISSGNTIYF.

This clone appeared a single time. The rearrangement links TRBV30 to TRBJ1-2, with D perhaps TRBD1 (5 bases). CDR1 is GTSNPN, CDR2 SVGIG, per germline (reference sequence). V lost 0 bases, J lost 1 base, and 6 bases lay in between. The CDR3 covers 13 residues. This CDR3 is CAWSVGDNYGYTF. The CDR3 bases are TGTGCCTGGAGTGTAGGGGATAACTATGGCTACACCTTC.

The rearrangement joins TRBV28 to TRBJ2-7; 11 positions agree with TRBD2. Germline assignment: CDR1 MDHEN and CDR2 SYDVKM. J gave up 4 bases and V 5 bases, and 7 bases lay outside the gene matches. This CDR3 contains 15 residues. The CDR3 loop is CASSLRTSGPYEQYF. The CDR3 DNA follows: TGTGCCAGCAGTCTTCGGACTAGCGGGCCATACGAGCAGTACTTC.

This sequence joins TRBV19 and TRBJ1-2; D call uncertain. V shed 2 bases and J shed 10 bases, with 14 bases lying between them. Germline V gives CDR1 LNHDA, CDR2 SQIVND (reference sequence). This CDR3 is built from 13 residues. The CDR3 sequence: CASSIWVWASYTF. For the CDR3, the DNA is TGTGCCAGTAGTATATGGGTCTGGGCGTCCTACACCTTC. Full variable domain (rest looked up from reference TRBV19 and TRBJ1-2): DGGITQSPKYLFRKEGQNVTLSCEQNLNHDAMYWYRQDPGQGLRLIYYSQIVNDFQKGDIAEGYSVSREKKESFPLTVTSAQKNPTAFYLCASSIWVWASYTFGSGTRLTVV.

Written as DNA, the CDR3 is TGTGCCAGCAGTCCCTGGGGAGGGGTCGAGCAGTACTTC. Protein sequence: CASSPWGGVEQYF. The J gene is TRBJ2-7, the V gene TRBV27; 7 nucleotides align to TRBD2. From germline, CDR1 is MNHEY and CDR2 SMNVEV (reference sequence). V was clipped by 5 bases and J by 6 bases; unmatched bases: 7. CDR3 length: 13 amino acids.

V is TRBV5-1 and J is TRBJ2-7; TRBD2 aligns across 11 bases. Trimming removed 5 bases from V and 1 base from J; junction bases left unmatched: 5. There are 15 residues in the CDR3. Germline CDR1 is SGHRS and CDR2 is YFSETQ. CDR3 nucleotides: TGCGCCAGCAGTTATAGCGGGGGGGCTTCCTACGAGCAGTACTTC. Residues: CASSYSGGASYEQYF.